Listed here are 3 T cell receptor beta chains from one sample, sequenced in a study of T cells after yellow fever vaccination. Via MiXCR, TCRdb re-called the 5' RACE reads, giving one row per CDR3 protein. The sample lists about 510,000 distinct CDR3 sequences, just over 20% occurring once. The source material was PBMCs, sampled approximately 20 days after the first yellow fever vaccination. These receptors all stem from a man aged 18 to 35 who received the YFV17D yellow fever vaccine.

The chain is built from TRBV29-1 and TRBJ2-2; D not resolved. The CDR3 sequence is 12 residues long. Trimming cost V 6 bases and J 6 bases, with 11 bases left between them. Germline values: CDR1 SQVTM, CDR2 ANQGSEA. The CDR3 DNA sequence: TGCAGCGTCCAACTTCCCTCCGGGGAGCTGTTTTTT. It translates to CSVQLPSGELFF.

This clonotype was found many times. This chain joins TRBV12-3 or TRBV12-4 and TRBJ1-4; D perhaps matches TRBD1 (6 bases). This CDR3 region has 13 residues. Trimming left V 6 bases short and J 6 bases short, with 11 bases between. The CDR3 loop is CASRPHRDEKLFF. CDR3 DNA sequence: TGTGCCAGCAGGCCCCACAGGGATGAAAAACTGTTTTTT.

V and J are TRBV7-2 and TRBJ2-5; a weak D match, TRBD1 (5 bases). Germline V gives CDR1 SGHTA, CDR2 FQGNSA. The germline V and J ends were trimmed by 5 bases and 9 bases, with 16 bases remaining between them. The CDR3 contains 13 residues. CDR3 in DNA: TGTGCCAGCAGCCTCAGGGCCCTCGAGGCCCAGTACTTC. This translates into CASSLRALEAQYF.